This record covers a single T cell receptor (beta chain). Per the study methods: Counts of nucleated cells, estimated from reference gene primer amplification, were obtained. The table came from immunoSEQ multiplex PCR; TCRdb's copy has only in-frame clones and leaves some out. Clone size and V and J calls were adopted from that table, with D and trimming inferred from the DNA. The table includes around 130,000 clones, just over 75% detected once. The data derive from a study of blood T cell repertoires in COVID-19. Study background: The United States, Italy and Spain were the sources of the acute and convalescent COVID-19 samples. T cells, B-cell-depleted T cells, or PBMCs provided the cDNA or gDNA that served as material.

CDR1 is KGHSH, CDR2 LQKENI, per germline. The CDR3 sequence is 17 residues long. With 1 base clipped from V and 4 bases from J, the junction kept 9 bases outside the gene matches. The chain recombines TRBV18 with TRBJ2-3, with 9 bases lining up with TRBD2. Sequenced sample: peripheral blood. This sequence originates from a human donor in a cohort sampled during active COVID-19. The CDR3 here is CASSPREAGGFADTQYF. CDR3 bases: TGTGCCAGCTCACCACGGGAAGCGGGGGGTTTCGCAGATACGCAGTATTTT. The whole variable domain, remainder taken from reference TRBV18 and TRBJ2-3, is NAGVMQNPRHLVRRRGQEARLRCSPMKGHSHVYWYRQLPEEGLKFMVYLQKENIIDESGMPKERFSAEFPKEGPSILRIQQVVRGDSAAYFCASSPREAGGFADTQYFGPGTRLTVL.